This TCR beta chain was found in a study of blood T cell repertoires in COVID-19. Study details: Sites across the United States, Italy and Spain contributed samples from acute and convalescent COVID-19.

The CDR3 has 14 amino acids. CDR1 and CDR2 from the germline V gene are SGHNT and YENEEA. Trimming pared 5 bases from V and 7 bases from J, leaving 15 bases between. As processed by the authors: Cell counts per sample came from amplifying reference gene primers. Assay: immunoSEQ multiplex PCR; the TCRdb copy retains only in-frame clones and omits some. The V and J calls and clone size were taken over from that table, and D and trimming were inferred from the DNA. Among 220,000 or so clones, more than 75% were seen once, and the ten largest hold around 8%. The Seattle patients joined while their infection was active and were tracked longitudinally afterward.

The receptor's source is a woman aged 80 or over with COVID-19, enrolled during active disease. This sequence joins TRBV11-3 and TRBJ2-1; TRBD2 is a possible D gene (6 bases). The sequencing input was peripheral blood. The CDR3 nucleotides read TGTGCCAGCAGCCCCCAGACTAGTGGGAATGAGCAGTTCTTC. This gives the protein CASSPQTSGNEQFF.